This entry lists 8 T cell receptor beta chains sequenced from one sample in a study of cytomegalovirus exposure and HLA in healthy donors. Both 60 Vbeta primers and 13 Jbeta primers went into the PCR. Produced via immunoSEQ multiplex PCR; TCRdb's table is partial and in-frame only. The table has around 130,000 clones, approximately 8.8% seen once. Sequences were obtained from PBMCs. These receptors came from a man aged 40-55 years in good health and CMV-seronegative.

This clone was counted a few times. The rearrangement uses TRBV6-6 and TRBJ2-7; 8 nucleotides line up with TRBD1. After removal of 8 bases from V and 4 bases from J, the junction contained 10 bases not matched to a gene. CDR3 size: 14 residues. Germline CDR1 reads MNHNY; CDR2 reads SVGAGI (reference sequence). CDR3 amino acids: CASRLGQGGYEQYF. CDR3 coding DNA: TGTGCCAGCCGCCTCGGACAGGGCGGGTACGAGCAGTACTTC.

This clone was detected a few times. This chain connects TRBV6-1 to TRBJ1-1, with 7 nucleotides matching TRBD1. V trimming: 5 bases; J trimming: 5 bases; junction bases outside the gene matches: 11. This CDR3 has 15 amino acids. Germline CDR1 MNHNS, CDR2 SASEGT. The CDR3 protein is CASSWVRRGRTEAFF. The CDR3, as DNA: TGTGCCAGCAGTTGGGTTCGGAGGGGGCGGACTGAAGCTTTCTTT.

The genes are TRBV30 and TRBJ1-2; 8 bases are shared with TRBD1. V shed 1 base and J 7 bases; nucleotides not matched to a gene: 11. Germline CDR1 is GTSNPN and CDR2 is SVGIG (reference sequence). The CDR3 covers 15 residues. The CDR3 DNA follows: TGTGCCTGGAGTGCATACACGACAGGGGTAGGTGGCTACACCTTC. Amino acids: CAWSAYTTGVGGYTF. Full variable domain (missing parts from reference TRBV30 and TRBJ1-2): SQTIHQWPATLVQPVGSPLSLECTVEGTSNPNLYWYRQAAGRGLQLLFYSVGIGQISSEVPQNLSASRPQDRQFILSSKKLLLSDSGFYLCAWSAYTTGVGGYTFGSGTRLTVV.

The V call is TRBV2, the J call TRBJ2-1; 7 bases are shared with TRBD1. The CDR3 is 14 amino acids. The ends lost 5 bases at V and 2 bases at J; junction bases unmatched: 3. Germline V CDR1 and CDR2: SNHLY, FYNNEI. For the CDR3, the DNA is TGTGCCAGCAGTAAGACAGGGACCTACAATGAGCAGTTCTTC. Amino acid sequence: CASSKTGTYNEQFF.

The CDR3 coding sequence is TGTGCCAGCAGCTCCCGGCAGGGGGGCGGCGAGCAGTACTTC. It codes for CASSSRQGGGEQYF. V gene TRBV6-1 combines with J gene TRBJ2-7; weak D call: TRBD1 (7 bases). V was clipped by 6 bases and J by 6 bases, with 18 bases between them. Germline V CDR1 and CDR2: MNHNS, SASEGT. The length of the CDR3 is 14 residues.

This clone has more than one count but fewer than ten. The CDR3 DNA is TGTGCCAGCAGCGTTTCTAGCGGGGGAGTGGAGCAGTTCTTC. Translating gives CASSVSSGGVEQFF. The chain joins TRBV9 to TRBJ2-1; TRBD2 matches 10 bases. V lost 2 bases, J lost 10 bases, and 6 bases stayed unmatched. Germline V gene lookup returns CDR1 SGDLS and CDR2 YYNGEE. There are 14 residues in the CDR3.

In this sample, this clone turned up a few times. The rearrangement uses TRBV25-1 and TRBJ1-2; D is perhaps TRBD1 (5 bases). Trimming shortened V by 2 bases and J by 4 bases, and 11 bases separated the two germline ends. Germline values: CDR1 MGHDK, CDR2 SYGVNS. The CDR3 totals 14 residues. The CDR3: CASSETQGSYGYTF. CDR3 DNA sequence: TGTGCCAGCAGTGAAACGCAGGGATCCTATGGCTACACCTTC.

This clone was found a few times. This sequence joins TRBV7-9 and TRBJ1-1; D ambiguous. The germline V gene encodes CDR1 SEHNR and CDR2 FQNEAQ (reference sequence). V was pared by 4 bases and J by 1 base, with 19 bases between. The CDR3 covers 17 residues. The CDR3 DNA sequence: TGTGCCAGCAGCTCAACCAGCCGGGAGAGAGGGAACACTGAAGCTTTCTTT. Its translation: CASSSTSRERGNTEAFF.